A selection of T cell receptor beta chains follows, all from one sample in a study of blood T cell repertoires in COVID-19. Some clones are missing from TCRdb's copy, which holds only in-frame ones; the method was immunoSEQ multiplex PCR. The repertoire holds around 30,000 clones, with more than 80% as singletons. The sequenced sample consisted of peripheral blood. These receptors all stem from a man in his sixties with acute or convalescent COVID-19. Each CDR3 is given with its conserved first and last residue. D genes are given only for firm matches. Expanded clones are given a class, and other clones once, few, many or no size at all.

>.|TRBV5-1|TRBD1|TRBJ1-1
TGCGCCAGCAGACGACAGGGGACGACTGAAGCTTTCTTT
CASRRQGTTEAFF
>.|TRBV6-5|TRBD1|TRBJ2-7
TGTGCCAGCAGTTACTCGGGACAGGGGTACTACGAGCAGTACTTC
CASSYSGQGYYEQYF
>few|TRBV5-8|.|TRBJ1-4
TGTGCCAGCAGCTTGTCGGTGGACAGCTACGCAACTAATGAAAAACTGTTTTTT
CASSLSVDSYATNEKLFF
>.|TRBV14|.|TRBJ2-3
TGTGCCAGCAGCCAAGTCAGCGGGCCATTCACAGATACGCAGTATTTT
CASSQVSGPFTDTQYF
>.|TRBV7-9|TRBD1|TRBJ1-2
TGTGCCAGCAGCCAACCGGGACAGAGGACCTATGGCTACACCTTC
CASSQPGQRTYGYTF
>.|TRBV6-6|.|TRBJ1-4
TGTGCCAGCAGTTTACAGGGAATGAAAAAACTGTTTTTT
CASSLQGMKKLFF
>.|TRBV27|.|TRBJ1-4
TGTGCCAGCAGTTCCAGTTTTAATGAAAAACTGTTTTTT
CASSSSFNEKLFF
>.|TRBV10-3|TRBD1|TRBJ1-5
TGTGCCACCGGGACAGGGAATCAGCCCCAGCATTTT
CATGTGNQPQHF
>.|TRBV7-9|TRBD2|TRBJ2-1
TGTGCCAGCAGCCCCCGAGGACTAGTTGGGGCCAATGAGCAGTTCTTC
CASSPRGLVGANEQFF
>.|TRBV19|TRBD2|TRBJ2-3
TGTGCCAGTAGTATACTTAGCGGGGGCACAGATACGCAGTATTTT
CASSILSGGTDTQYF
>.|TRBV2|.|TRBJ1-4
TGTGCCAGCAGATCAGACAGAGACCCAACTAATGAAAAACTGTTTTTT
CASRSDRDPTNEKLFF
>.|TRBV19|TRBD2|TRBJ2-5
TGTGCCAGTAAGGAGGGGGGTAGCGGGAGCTGGGAGACCCAGTACTTC
CASKEGGSGSWETQYF
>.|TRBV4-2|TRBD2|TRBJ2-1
TGTGCCAGCAGCCCTGCTAGCGGGATCCACAATGAGCAGTTCTTC
CASSPASGIHNEQFF
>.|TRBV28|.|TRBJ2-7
TGTGCCAGCAGCCCAGGACATGCCTACGAGCAGTACTTC
CASSPGHAYEQYF
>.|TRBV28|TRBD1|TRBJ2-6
TGTGCCAGCAGTTTTGGGACAGGCCGTGACCGGGCCAACGTCCTGACTTTC
CASSFGTGRDRANVLTF
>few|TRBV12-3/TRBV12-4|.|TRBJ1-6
TGTGCCAGCAGTTTGGGCGGGTATTCACCCCTCCACTTT
CASSLGGYSPLHF
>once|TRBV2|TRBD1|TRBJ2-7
TGTGCCAGCAGCCCGAGAGGGACAGGGATGGCCTACGAGCAGTACTTC
CASSPRGTGMAYEQYF
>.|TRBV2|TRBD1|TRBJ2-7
TGTGCCAGCAGTGCGGGACAGTTCTACGAGCAGTACTTC
CASSAGQFYEQYF
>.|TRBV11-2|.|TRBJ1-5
TGTGCCAGCAGCGACTTGAAGAGCAATCAGCCCCAGCATTTT
CASSDLKSNQPQHF
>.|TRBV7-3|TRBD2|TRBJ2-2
TGTGCCAGCAGCTTAACCGGGGAGGGCCCCACCGGGGAGCTGTTTTTT
CASSLTGEGPTGELFF
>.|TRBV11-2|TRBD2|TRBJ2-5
TGTGCCAGCAACCCCCAACTAGCGGGAAGAGAGACCCAGTACTTC
CASNPQLAGRETQYF
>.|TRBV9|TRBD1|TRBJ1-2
TGTGCCAGCAGTCGGGACAGGAGCTATGGCTACACCTTC
CASSRDRSYGYTF
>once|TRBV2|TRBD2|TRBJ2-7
TGTGCCAGCGGGAGACTAGCGGGGGACCGAGACGAGCAGTACTTC
CASGRLAGDRDEQYF
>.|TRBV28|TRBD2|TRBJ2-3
TGTGCCAGCAGCCCCCGGGACTACCATGGGACAGATACGCAGTATTTT
CASSPRDYHGTDTQYF
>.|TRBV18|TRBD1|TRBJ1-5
TGTGCCAGCTCACCCCTCCCCCCAGGGGGCTACTCCAATCAGCCCCAGCATTTT
CASSPLPPGGYSNQPQHF
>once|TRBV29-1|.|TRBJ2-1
TGCAGCGTTGAAGGCGGAGGCGGTTTCAACAATGAGCAGTTCTTC
CSVEGGGGFNNEQFF
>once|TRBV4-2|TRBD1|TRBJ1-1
TGTGCCAGCAGCTATCGGACAGGGAACACTGAAGCTTTCTTT
CASSYRTGNTEAFF
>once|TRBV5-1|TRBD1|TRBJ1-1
TGCGCCAGCAGCTTGGAGGGGGCGATCACTGAAGCTTTCTTT
CASSLEGAITEAFF
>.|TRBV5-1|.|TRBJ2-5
TGCGCCAGCAGCTCCGCGGCCGGGGCCGGGGGGACCCAGTACTTC
CASSSAAGAGGTQYF
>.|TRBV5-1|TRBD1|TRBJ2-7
TGCGCCAGCAGCTCGACAGGGGACATCTTCGAGCAGTACTTC
CASSSTGDIFEQYF
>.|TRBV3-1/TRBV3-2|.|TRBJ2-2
TGTGCCAGCAGCCAAGATTTGAGTTCCACCGGGGAGCTGTTTTTT
CASSQDLSSTGELFF
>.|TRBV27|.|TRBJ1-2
TGTGCCAGCAGTCCCCGGGGGTTCGGCGCTAACTATGGCTACACCTTC
CASSPRGFGANYGYTF
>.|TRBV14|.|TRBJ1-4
TGTGCCAGCAGCCAAGAACCCGGGAGGGAAAAACTGTTTTTT
CASSQEPGREKLFF
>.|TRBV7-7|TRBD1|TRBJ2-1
TGTGCCAGCAGCCCAGGGACAGGGGGAGGTTATGATGAGCAGTTCTTC
CASSPGTGGGYDEQFF
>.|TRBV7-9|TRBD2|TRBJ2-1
TGTGCCAGCCAGCTTAATCCATTAAGACTAGCGTCCTATAATGAGCAGTTCTTC
CASQLNPLRLASYNEQFF
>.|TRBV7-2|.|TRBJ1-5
TGTGCCAGCAGCTTCGAGGGTCTGGAGCCCCAGCATTTT
CASSFEGLEPQHF
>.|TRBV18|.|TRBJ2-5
TGTGCCAGCTCACTGGGCACCCAAGAGACCCAGTACTTC
CASSLGTQETQYF
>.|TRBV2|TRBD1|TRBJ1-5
TGTGCCAGCAGGGGTCAGGGGGCTCAGCCCCAGCATTTT
CASRGQGAQPQHF
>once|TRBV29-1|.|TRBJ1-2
TGCAGCGTTGAAGCGGGGTTAGGGGGCTACACCTTC
CSVEAGLGGYTF
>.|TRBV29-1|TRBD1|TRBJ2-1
TGCAGCGTCCCTTCGAGGGACAGAGCCAATGAGCAGTTCTTC
CSVPSRDRANEQFF
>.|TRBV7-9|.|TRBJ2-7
TGTGCCAGCAGCCGGACTAATTACGAGCAGTACTTC
CASSRTNYEQYF
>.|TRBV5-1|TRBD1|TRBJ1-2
TGCGCCAGCAGCACGGGACAGACCAACTATGGCTACACCTTC
CASSTGQTNYGYTF
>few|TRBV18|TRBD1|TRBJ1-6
TGTGCCAGCTCGGGACAGGGGGCGAATTCACCCCTCCACTTT
CASSGQGANSPLHF
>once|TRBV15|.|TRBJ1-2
TGTGCCACCAGCCAGGCTCTAACGGACTATGGCTACACCTTC
CATSQALTDYGYTF
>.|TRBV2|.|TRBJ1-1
TGTGCCAGCAGTTTCGGCCAGGGCATTATGGTGGCTGAAGCTTTCTTT
CASSFGQGIMVAEAFF
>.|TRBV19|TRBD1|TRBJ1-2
TGTGCCAGTAGTGCAGGACAGGGGATCTATGGCTACACCTTC
CASSAGQGIYGYTF
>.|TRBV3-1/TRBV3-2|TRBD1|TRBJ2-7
TGTGCCAGCATCCCTACCCGGGACAGCTCTATCTACGAGCAGTACTTC
CASIPTRDSSIYEQYF
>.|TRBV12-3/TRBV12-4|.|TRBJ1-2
TGTGCCAGCAGTTCACAAGGGGCCGGCTACACCTTC
CASSSQGAGYTF
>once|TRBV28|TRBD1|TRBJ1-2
TGTGCCAGCAGTCCGGGACAGGGGGCGCTGAACACCTTC
CASSPGQGALNTF
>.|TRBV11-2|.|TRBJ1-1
TGTGCCAGCAGCTTTGGGACACTGAACACTGAAGCTTTCTTT
CASSFGTLNTEAFF
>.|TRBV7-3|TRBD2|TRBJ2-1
TGTGCCAGCAGCCTAAATTTGGCGGGAGCCAATGAGCAGTTCTTC
CASSLNLAGANEQFF
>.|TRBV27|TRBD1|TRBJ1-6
TGTGCCAGCAGTTTACTAGCAGGGGGCATAGGTTCACCCCTCCACTTT
CASSLLAGGIGSPLHF
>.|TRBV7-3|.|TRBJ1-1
TGTGCCAGCAGCTTACGGGACACCGGCACTGAAGCTTTCTTT
CASSLRDTGTEAFF
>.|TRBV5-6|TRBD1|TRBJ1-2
TGTGCCAGCAGCCCCCGGGACAGGGCTGTCTATGGCTACACCTTC
CASSPRDRAVYGYTF
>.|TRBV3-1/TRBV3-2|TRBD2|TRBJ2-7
TGTGCCAGCAGCCAAGATCTGAGCGGGACCTCCTACGAGCAGTACTTC
CASSQDLSGTSYEQYF
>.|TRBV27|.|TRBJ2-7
TGTGCCAGCAGTTTAAGGATCCCCGGGATCATATCCTACGAGCAGTACTTC
CASSLRIPGIISYEQYF
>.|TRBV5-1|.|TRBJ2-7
TGCGCCAGCAGCTTGACCGGGTACTCCTACGAGCAGTACTTC
CASSLTGYSYEQYF
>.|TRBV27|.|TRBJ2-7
TGTGCCAGCAGTTTAACGGCGGGCGCCTACGAGCAGTACTTC
CASSLTAGAYEQYF
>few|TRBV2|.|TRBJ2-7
TGTGCCAGCAGTGGTTCAGGGGCCCACGAGCAGTACTTC
CASSGSGAHEQYF
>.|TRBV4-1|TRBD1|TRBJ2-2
TGCGCCAGCAGCCAAGGGACAGGGGAGGGCACCGGGGAGCTGTTTTTT
CASSQGTGEGTGELFF